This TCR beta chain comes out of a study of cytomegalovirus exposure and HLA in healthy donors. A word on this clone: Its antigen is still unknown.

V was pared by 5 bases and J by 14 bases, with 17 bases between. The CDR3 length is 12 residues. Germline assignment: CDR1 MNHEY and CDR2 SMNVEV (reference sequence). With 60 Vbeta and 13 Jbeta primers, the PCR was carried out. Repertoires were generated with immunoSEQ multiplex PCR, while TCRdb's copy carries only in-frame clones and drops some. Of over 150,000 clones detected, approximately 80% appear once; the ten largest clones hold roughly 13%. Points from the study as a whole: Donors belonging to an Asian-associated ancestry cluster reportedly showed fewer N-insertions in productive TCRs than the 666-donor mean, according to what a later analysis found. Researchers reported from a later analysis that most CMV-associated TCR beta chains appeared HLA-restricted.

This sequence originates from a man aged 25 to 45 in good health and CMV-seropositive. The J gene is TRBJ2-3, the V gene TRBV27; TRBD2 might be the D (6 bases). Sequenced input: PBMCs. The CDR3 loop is CASSPWAGIGYF. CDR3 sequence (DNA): TGTGCCAGCAGTCCCTGGGCGGGGATAGGGTATTTT.